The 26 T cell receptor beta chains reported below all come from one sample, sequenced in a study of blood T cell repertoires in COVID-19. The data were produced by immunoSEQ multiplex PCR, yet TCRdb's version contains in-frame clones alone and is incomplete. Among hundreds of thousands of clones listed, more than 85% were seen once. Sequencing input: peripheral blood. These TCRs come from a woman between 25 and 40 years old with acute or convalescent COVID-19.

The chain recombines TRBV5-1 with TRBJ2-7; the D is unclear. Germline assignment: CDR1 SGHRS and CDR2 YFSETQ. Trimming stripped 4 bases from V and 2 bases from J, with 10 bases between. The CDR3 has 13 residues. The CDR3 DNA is TGCGCCAGCAGCAACGAACAACCCTACGAGCAGTACTTC. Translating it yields CASSNEQPYEQYF.

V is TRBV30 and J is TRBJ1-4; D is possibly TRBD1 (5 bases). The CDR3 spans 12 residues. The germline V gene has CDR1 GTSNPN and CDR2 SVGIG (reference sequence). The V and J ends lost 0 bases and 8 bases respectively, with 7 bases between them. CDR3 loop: CAWSVRQEKLFF. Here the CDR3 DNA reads TGTGCCTGGAGTGTACGACAGGAAAAACTGTTTTTT.

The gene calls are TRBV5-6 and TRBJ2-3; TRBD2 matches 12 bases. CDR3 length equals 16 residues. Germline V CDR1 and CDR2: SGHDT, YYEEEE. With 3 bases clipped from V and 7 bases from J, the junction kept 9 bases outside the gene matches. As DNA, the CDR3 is TGTGCCAGCAGCTCCAGACTAGCGGGGGAACTATATACGCAGTATTTT. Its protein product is CASSSRLAGELYTQYF.

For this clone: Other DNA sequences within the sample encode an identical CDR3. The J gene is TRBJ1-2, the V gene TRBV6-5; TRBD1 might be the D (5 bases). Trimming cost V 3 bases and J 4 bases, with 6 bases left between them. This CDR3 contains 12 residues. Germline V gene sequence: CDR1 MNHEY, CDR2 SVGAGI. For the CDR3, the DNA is TGTGCCAGCAGTTATGACAGCTATGGCTACACCTTC. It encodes CASSYDSYGYTF.

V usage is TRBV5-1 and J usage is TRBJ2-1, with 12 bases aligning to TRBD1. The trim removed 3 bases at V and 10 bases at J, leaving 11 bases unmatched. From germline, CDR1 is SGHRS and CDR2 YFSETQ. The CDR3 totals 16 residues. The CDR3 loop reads CASSSGDRGRLWEQFF. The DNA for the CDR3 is TGCGCCAGCAGCTCGGGGGACAGGGGGCGTCTCTGGGAGCAGTTCTTC.

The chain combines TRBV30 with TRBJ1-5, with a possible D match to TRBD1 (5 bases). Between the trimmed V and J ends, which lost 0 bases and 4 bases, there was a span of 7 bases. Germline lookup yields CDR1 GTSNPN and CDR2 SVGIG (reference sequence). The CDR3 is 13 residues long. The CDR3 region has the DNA TGTGCCTGGAGTGTTAAGGGGAATCAGCCCCAGCATTTT. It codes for CAWSVKGNQPQHF.

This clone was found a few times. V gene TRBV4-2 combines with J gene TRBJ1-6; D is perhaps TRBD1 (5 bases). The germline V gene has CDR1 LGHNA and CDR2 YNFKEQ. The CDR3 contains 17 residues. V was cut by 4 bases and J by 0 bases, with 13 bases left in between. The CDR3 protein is CASSPGRRSSYNSPLHF. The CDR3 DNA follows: TGTGCCAGCAGCCCAGGGAGGAGAAGCTCCTATAATTCACCCCTCCACTTT.

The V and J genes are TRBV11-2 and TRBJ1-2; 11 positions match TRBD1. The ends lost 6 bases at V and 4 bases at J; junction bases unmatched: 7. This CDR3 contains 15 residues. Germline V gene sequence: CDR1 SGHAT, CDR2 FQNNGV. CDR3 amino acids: CASSTGTGGFYGYTF. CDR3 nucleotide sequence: TGTGCCAGCAGTACCGGGACAGGGGGATTCTATGGCTACACCTTC.

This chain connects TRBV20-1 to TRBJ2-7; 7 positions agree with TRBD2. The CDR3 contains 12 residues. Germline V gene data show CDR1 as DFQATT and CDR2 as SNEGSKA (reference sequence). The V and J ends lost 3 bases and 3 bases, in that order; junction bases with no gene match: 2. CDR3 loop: CSASTGGYEQYF. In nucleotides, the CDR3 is TGCAGTGCTAGTACGGGGGGCTACGAGCAGTACTTC.

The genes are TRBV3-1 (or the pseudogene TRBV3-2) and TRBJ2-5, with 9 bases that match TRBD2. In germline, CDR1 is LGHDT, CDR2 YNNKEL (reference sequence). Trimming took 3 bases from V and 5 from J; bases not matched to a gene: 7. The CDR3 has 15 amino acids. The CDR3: CASSQGGGAEETQYF. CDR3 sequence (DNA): TGTGCCAGCAGCCAGGGCGGGGGGGCCGAGGAGACCCAGTACTTC.

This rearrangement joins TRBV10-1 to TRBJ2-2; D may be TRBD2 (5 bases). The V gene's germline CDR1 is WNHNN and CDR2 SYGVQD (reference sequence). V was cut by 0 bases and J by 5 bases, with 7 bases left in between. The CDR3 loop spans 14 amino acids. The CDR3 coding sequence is TGCGCCAGCAGTGAGTCTCTAGCTACCGGGGAGCTGTTTTTT. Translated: CASSESLATGELFF.

The CDR3, as DNA: TGTGCCAGCAGCCCCACGTTTGAGGGACAAGAGACCCAGTACTTC. It encodes CASSPTFEGQETQYF. This rearrangement joins TRBV3-1 (or the pseudogene TRBV3-2) to TRBJ2-5, with a possible D match to TRBD2 (5 bases). The CDR3 sequence is 15 residues long. V was pared by 4 bases and J by 2 bases, with 14 bases between. Germline loops: CDR1 LGHDT, CDR2 YNNKEL (reference sequence).

The DNA for the CDR3 is TGCGCCAGCAGCCAAGCGGGGGACAGGGCGGCCTACGAGCAGTACTTC. Its translation is CASSQAGDRAAYEQYF. The rearrangement uses TRBV4-1 and TRBJ2-7; TRBD1 matches 9 bases. J was trimmed by 2 bases and V by 1 base; bases with no gene match: 6. The germline V gene has CDR1 MGHRA and CDR2 YSYEKL. This CDR3 has 16 residues.

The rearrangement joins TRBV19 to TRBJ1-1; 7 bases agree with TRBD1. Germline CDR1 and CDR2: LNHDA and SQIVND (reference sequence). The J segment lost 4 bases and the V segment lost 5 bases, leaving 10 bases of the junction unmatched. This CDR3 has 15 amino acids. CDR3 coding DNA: TGTGCCAGTAGTGGCCCATTAACAGGGGTCACTGAAGCTTTCTTT. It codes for CASSGPLTGVTEAFF.

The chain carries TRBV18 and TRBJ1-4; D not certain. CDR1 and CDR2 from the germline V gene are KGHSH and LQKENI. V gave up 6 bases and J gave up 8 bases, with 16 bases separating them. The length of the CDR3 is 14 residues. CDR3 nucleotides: TGTGCCAGCTCTCGGACCGGGATTAACGAAAAACTGTTTTTT. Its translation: CASSRTGINEKLFF.

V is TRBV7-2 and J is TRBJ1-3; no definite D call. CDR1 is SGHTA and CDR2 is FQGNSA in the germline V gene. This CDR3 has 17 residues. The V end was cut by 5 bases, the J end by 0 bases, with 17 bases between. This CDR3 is CASSHPVWRTSGNTIYF. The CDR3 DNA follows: TGTGCCAGCAGCCACCCCGTCTGGAGGACCTCTGGAAACACCATATATTTT.

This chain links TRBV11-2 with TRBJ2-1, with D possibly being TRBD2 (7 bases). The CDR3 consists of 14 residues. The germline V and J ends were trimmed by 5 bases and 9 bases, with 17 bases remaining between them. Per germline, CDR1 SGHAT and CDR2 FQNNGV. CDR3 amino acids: CASSIFGRGLEQFF. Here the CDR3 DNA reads TGTGCCAGCAGCATCTTCGGGCGGGGGCTTGAGCAGTTCTTC.

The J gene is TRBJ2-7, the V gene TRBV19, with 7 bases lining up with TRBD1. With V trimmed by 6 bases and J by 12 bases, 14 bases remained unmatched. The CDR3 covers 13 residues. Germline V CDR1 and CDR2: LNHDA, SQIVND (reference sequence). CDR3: CASRDDPGQALYF. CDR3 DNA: TGTGCCAGTAGAGATGATCCAGGACAGGCGCTGTACTTC.

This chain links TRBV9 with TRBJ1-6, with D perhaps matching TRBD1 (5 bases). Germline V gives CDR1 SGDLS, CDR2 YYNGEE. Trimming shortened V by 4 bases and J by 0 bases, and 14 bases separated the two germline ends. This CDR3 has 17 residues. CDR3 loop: CASSFPGGSSYNSPLHF. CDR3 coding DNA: TGTGCCAGCAGCTTCCCCGGGGGGAGCTCCTATAATTCACCCCTCCACTTT.

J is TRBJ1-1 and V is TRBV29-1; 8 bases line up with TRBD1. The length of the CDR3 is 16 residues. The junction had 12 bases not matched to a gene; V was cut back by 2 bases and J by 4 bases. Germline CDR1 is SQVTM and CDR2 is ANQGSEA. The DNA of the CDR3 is TGCAGCGTTGAATCCGGACAGGGAAGCAAGGGCACTGAAGCTTTCTTT. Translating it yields CSVESGQGSKGTEAFF.

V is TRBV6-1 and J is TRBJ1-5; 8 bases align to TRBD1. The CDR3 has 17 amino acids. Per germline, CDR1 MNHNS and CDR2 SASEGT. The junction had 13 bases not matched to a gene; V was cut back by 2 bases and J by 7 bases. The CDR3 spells CASSELSRTGNWQPQHF. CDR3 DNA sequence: TGTGCCAGCAGTGAATTATCAAGGACAGGGAACTGGCAGCCCCAGCATTTT.

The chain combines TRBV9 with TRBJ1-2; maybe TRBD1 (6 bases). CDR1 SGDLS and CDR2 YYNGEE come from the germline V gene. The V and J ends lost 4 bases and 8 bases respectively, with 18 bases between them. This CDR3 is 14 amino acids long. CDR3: CASSPRTPDRGYTF. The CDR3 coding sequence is TGTGCCAGCAGCCCGCGTACCCCTGACAGGGGCTACACCTTC. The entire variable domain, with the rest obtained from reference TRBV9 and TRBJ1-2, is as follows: DSGVTQTPKHLITATGQRVTLRCSPRSGDLSVYWYQQSLDQGLQFLIQYYNGEERAKGNILERFSAQQFPDLHSELNLSSLELGDSALYFCASSPRTPDRGYTFGSGTRLTVV.

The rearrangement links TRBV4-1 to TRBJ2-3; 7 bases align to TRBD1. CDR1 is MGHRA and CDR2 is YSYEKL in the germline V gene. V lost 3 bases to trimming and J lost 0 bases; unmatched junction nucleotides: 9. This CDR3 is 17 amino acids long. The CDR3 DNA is TGCGCCAGCAGCCACTTCGCCGGGACAGACAGCACAGATACGCAGTATTTT. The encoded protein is CASSHFAGTDSTDTQYF.

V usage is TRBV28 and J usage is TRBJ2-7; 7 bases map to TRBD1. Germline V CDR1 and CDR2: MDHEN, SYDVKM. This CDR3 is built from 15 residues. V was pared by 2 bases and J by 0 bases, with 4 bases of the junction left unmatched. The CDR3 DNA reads TGTGCCAGCAGTTTACCCTCAGGGGGCTCCTACGAGCAGTACTTC. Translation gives CASSLPSGGSYEQYF.

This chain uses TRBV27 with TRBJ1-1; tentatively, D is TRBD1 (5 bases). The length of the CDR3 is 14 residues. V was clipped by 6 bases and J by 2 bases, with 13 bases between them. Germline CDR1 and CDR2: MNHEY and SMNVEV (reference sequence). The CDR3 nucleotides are TGTGCCAGCAGGACGGGACTCATAAACACTGAAGCTTTCTTT. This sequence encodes CASRTGLINTEAFF.

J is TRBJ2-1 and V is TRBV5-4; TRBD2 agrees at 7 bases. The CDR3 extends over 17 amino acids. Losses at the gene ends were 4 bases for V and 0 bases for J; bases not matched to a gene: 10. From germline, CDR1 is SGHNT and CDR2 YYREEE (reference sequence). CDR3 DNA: TGTGCCAGCAGCCGAGAACTAGCGCCTAGCTCCTACAATGAGCAGTTCTTC. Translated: CASSRELAPSSYNEQFF.